Listed below are T cell receptor beta chains from one sample, sequenced in a study of T cell responses to AZD1222 COVID-19 vaccine. Repertoires were generated with immunoSEQ multiplex PCR, while TCRdb's copy carries only in-frame clones and drops some. The table includes 250,000 to 300,000 clones, 90% to 95% detected once. This sample comprised peripheral blood, obtained 28 days after the second AZD1222 dose. These receptors were taken from an adult who received the AZD1222 COVID-19 vaccine. Each CDR3 is given with its conserved first and last residue. D genes are given only for firm matches. Clone size is stated in some rows and not others, as once, few, many or a class when expanded.

cdr3_length	v_call	clone_size	d_call	j_call	cdr3_aa	cdr3_nt
12	TRBV29-1	-	-	TRBJ1-1	CTVTRGDTEAFF	TGCACCGTAACGAGGGGGGACACTGAAGCTTTCTTT
15	TRBV9	-	TRBD1	TRBJ1-2	CASSPWDRGNYGYTF	TGTGCCAGCAGCCCGTGGGACAGGGGGAATTATGGCTACACCTTC
16	TRBV28	-	TRBD1	TRBJ1-2	CASKTAPGTEKDGYTF	TGTGCCAGCAAAACCGCTCCCGGGACAGAGAAAGATGGCTACACCTTC
14	TRBV7-2	once	-	TRBJ1-2	CASSSRQELYGYTF	TGTGCCAGCAGTTCTCGACAGGAGCTCTATGGCTACACCTTC
14	TRBV13	-	-	TRBJ2-1	CASSLARSYNEQFF	TGTGCCAGCAGCCTAGCGCGTTCCTACAATGAGCAGTTCTTC
13	TRBV30	-	-	TRBJ1-5	CAWGRDSNQPQHF	TGTGCCTGGGGGAGGGATAGCAATCAGCCCCAGCATTTT
17	TRBV7-9	-	-	TRBJ1-6	CASSLDQGLTYNSPLHF	TGTGCCAGCAGCTTAGACCAGGGATTGACCTATAATTCACCCCTCCACTTT
13	TRBV5-1	-	TRBD1	TRBJ1-2	CASSPRDRDGYTF	TGCGCCAGCAGCCCCCGGGACAGGGATGGCTACACCTTC
14	TRBV5-4	-	-	TRBJ2-1	CASSFLAAVGEQFF	TGTGCCAGCAGCTTCCTGGCGGCAGTAGGAGAGCAGTTCTTC
13	TRBV6-2/TRBV6-3	-	-	TRBJ2-3	CASSPGGADTQYF	TGTGCCAGCAGTCCCGGAGGGGCAGATACGCAGTATTTT
13	TRBV19	-	-	TRBJ1-1	CASSIERNTEAFF	TGTGCCAGTAGTATAGAAAGGAACACTGAAGCTTTCTTT
15	TRBV7-2	-	-	TRBJ1-5	CASSLEAIINQPQHF	TGTGCCAGCAGCTTAGAGGCGATCATTAATCAGCCCCAGCATTTT
14	TRBV11-2	-	TRBD2	TRBJ2-7	CASSLLAEDLRPNF	TGTGCCAGCAGCTTACTAGCGGAAGACCTACGTCCGAACTTC
15	TRBV6-5	-	-	TRBJ1-1	CASSSYTKGITEAFF	TGTGCCAGCAGTAGCTACACCAAAGGGATCACTGAAGCTTTCTTT
15	TRBV7-9	-	-	TRBJ1-5	CASSLVGTGNQPQHF	TGTGCCAGCAGCTTAGTAGGGACCGGCAATCAGCCCCAGCATTTT
16	TRBV18	-	TRBD2	TRBJ2-2	CASSPPTSGIVGELFF	TGTGCCAGCTCACCACCGACTAGCGGGATTGTCGGGGAGCTGTTTTTT
14	TRBV5-4	-	-	TRBJ2-1	CASSFPGQDNEQFF	TGTGCCAGCAGCTTCCCGGGACAAGACAATGAGCAGTTCTTC
14	TRBV7-2	-	-	TRBJ2-7	CASSSNRAAYEQYF	TGTGCCAGCAGCAGTAACAGGGCTGCCTACGAGCAGTACTTC
15	TRBV27	-	-	TRBJ1-2	CASPDKRFPNYGYTF	TGTGCCAGCCCGGACAAGCGATTCCCTAACTATGGCTACACCTTC
13	TRBV2	-	TRBD2	TRBJ2-7	CASIRGSTYEQYF	TGTGCCAGCATCCGCGGGAGCACCTACGAGCAGTACTTC
14	TRBV7-2	-	-	TRBJ2-7	CASSSLGGAYEQYF	TGTGCCAGCAGCTCGCTCGGAGGGGCCTACGAGCAGTACTTC
12	TRBV28	-	TRBD1	TRBJ2-7	CASSFGQGEWYF	TGTGCCAGCAGTTTCGGACAGGGGGAATGGTACTTC
14	TRBV5-1	-	-	TRBJ2-1	CASSLTGDYNEQFF	TGCGCCAGCAGCTTGACAGGTGACTACAATGAGCAGTTCTTC
14	TRBV2	-	-	TRBJ2-3	CASSERGREDTQYF	TGTGCCAGCAGTGAAAGGGGGAGGGAAGATACGCAGTATTTT
10	TRBV20-1	-	-	TRBJ1-6	CSAEGWALHF	TGCAGTGCAGAAGGGTGGGCCCTCCACTTT
14	TRBV5-1	-	TRBD1	TRBJ2-7	CASRPGTGVLEQYF	TGCGCCAGCCGCCCCGGGACAGGGGTTCTCGAGCAGTACTTC
16	TRBV27	-	TRBD2	TRBJ2-3	CASSLGRGGAAGTQYF	TGTGCCAGCAGTTTGGGGCGGGGGGGGGCAGCGGGTACGCAGTATTTT
12	TRBV27	-	-	TRBJ2-3	CASSTDWNTQYF	TGTGCCAGCAGTACCGATTGGAATACGCAGTATTTT
14	TRBV3-1/TRBV3-2	-	-	TRBJ1-2	CASSQDNQGYGYTF	TGTGCCAGCAGCCAAGACAACCAGGGCTATGGCTACACCTTC
17	TRBV15	once	TRBD2	TRBJ2-3	CATSRDEAGEQTDTQYF	TGTGCCACCAGCAGAGATGAGGCGGGAGAACAGACAGATACGCAGTATTTT
14	TRBV28	-	-	TRBJ2-1	CASTRDIPGNEQFF	TGTGCCAGCACTCGGGACATTCCGGGCAATGAGCAGTTCTTC
15	TRBV7-9	-	-	TRBJ1-1	CASSFFPERTTEAFF	TGTGCCAGCAGCTTCTTTCCGGAAAGAACCACTGAAGCTTTCTTT
15	TRBV9	-	-	TRBJ1-2	CASSSQAGRGKGYTF	TGTGCCAGCAGCTCTCAGGCGGGACGAGGAAAGGGCTACACCTTC
13	TRBV3-1/TRBV3-2	-	-	TRBJ2-7	CASSPGAYYEQYF	TGTGCCAGCAGCCCTGGGGCTTACTACGAGCAGTACTTC
14	TRBV30	-	-	TRBJ1-4	CAWSQGEGVEKLFF	TGTGCCTGGAGTCAAGGGGAGGGCGTAGAAAAACTGTTTTTT
15	TRBV19	-	-	TRBJ1-2	CASRSPREGRGGYTF	TGTGCCAGTAGATCGCCCCGAGAGGGAAGGGGAGGCTACACCTTC
14	TRBV10-3	-	-	TRBJ1-5	CAIRDPGDGQPQHF	TGTGCCATCAGAGATCCAGGGGACGGTCAGCCCCAGCATTTT
12	TRBV28	-	-	TRBJ1-2	CASRDNNYGYTF	TGTGCCAGCCGGGATAATAACTATGGCTACACCTTC